The 30 T cell receptor beta chains below come from one sample, sequenced in a study of T cell responses to AZD1222 COVID-19 vaccine. Profiling relied on immunoSEQ multiplex PCR, and the TCRdb table lists in-frame clones only, not all of them. The sample lists approximately 82,000 clones, 90% to 95% occurring once. The sample was peripheral blood, taken on day 0 of AZD1222 vaccination. The receptors originated from an adult in good health.

The V and J genes are TRBV11-3 and TRBJ2-5; D perhaps matches TRBD2 (7 bases). V was shortened by 1 base and J by 2 bases, with 14 bases between the two germline ends. Germline V gene lookup returns CDR1 SGHNT and CDR2 YENEEA. The CDR3 is 16 amino acids. The CDR3 coding sequence is TGTGCCAGCAGCTTAGGAGGGGGGGCCGGGCAAGAGACCCAGTACTTC. Protein product: CASSLGGGAGQETQYF.

V and J are TRBV5-8 and TRBJ2-1; a weak D match, TRBD2 (5 bases). The CDR3 is made up of 15 amino acids. Germline assignment: CDR1 SGHTS and CDR2 YDEGEE. V was clipped by 1 base and J by 8 bases, with 16 bases between them. CDR3 bases: TGTGCCAGCAGCTTGTGGGTTAAGGACTCCGATGAGCAGTTCTTC. This translates into CASSLWVKDSDEQFF.

The chain combines TRBV5-5 with TRBJ1-5, with D perhaps TRBD1 (5 bases). The CDR3 length is 15 residues. The V end lost 4 bases, the J end lost 4 bases, and 15 bases lay between the germline ends. The V gene's germline CDR1 is SGHKS and CDR2 YYEKEE (reference sequence). The CDR3 loop reads CASSGGAGTNQPQHF. DNA for the CDR3: TGTGCCAGCAGCGGCGGGGCCGGGACTAATCAGCCCCAGCATTTT.

CDR3 nucleotides: TGTGCCAGCAGCCCCATGGGGACAGCTCAAGAGACCCAGTACTTC. Translating gives CASSPMGTAQETQYF. This chain uses TRBV11-1 with TRBJ2-5, with 7 positions matching TRBD1. The CDR3 spans 15 residues. With V trimmed by 5 bases and J by 2 bases, 8 bases remained unmatched. CDR1 and CDR2 (germline): SGHAT, FQDESV (reference sequence). Full variable domain (rest looked up from reference TRBV11-1 and TRBJ2-5): EAEVAQSPRYKITEKSQAVAFWCDPISGHATLYWYRQILGQGPELLVQFQDESVVDDSQLPKDRFSAERLKGVDSTLKIQPAELGDSAMYLCASSPMGTAQETQYFGPGTRLLVL.

The genes are TRBV5-4 and TRBJ1-1, with D possibly being TRBD1 (6 bases). The CDR3 length is 14 residues. Trimming cost V 4 bases and J 4 bases, with 14 bases left between them. CDR1 is SGHNT, CDR2 YYREEE, per germline (reference sequence). The CDR3 spells CASSNSQGGTEAFF. The CDR3 bases are TGTGCCAGCAGCAATTCACAGGGCGGCACTGAAGCTTTCTTT.

The chain couples TRBV19 to TRBJ1-6; D is ambiguous. V was clipped by 1 base and J by 9 bases, with 7 bases between them. CDR3 length equals 13 residues. In germline, CDR1 is LNHDA, CDR2 SQIVND (reference sequence). The CDR3 loop reads CASSIVTGSPLHF. The CDR3 DNA sequence: TGTGCCAGTAGTATAGTGACCGGTTCACCCCTCCACTTT. The full variable domain, in which reference TRBV19 and TRBJ1-6 provide the parts outside the CDR3, is DGGITQSPKYLFRKEGQNVTLSCEQNLNHDAMYWYRQDPGQGLRLIYYSQIVNDFQKGDIAEGYSVSREKKESFPLTVTSAQKNPTAFYLCASSIVTGSPLHFGNGTRLTVT.

The gene calls are TRBV5-1 and TRBJ1-1; D unclear. The CDR3 loop spans 14 amino acids. The V gene's germline CDR1 is SGHRS and CDR2 YFSETQ. Trimming left V 0 bases short and J 3 bases short, with 9 bases between. The CDR3 loop reads CASSLAKSDTEAFF. DNA of the CDR3: TGCGCCAGCAGCTTGGCCAAATCGGACACTGAAGCTTTCTTT.

This clone was detected once. The chain has TRBV28 and TRBJ1-1; weak D call: TRBD1 (6 bases). Germline values: CDR1 MDHEN, CDR2 SYDVKM. V lost 5 bases to trimming and J lost 4 bases, with 20 bases between them. CDR3 length: 16 residues. CDR3 nucleotides: TGTGCCAGCAGTCCACGTCCAGGGACCAGGGGCACTGAAGCTTTCTTT. Translation gives CASSPRPGTRGTEAFF.

The chain recombines TRBV6-5 with TRBJ2-7; D uncertain. Germline values: CDR1 MNHEY, CDR2 SVGAGI. The V end was cut by 6 bases, the J end by 2 bases, with 11 bases between. The CDR3 runs to 13 residues. CDR3 DNA sequence: TGTGCCAGCAGAAGACTGACCGCCTACGAGCAGTACTTC. It codes for CASRRLTAYEQYF.

The chain combines TRBV18 with TRBJ2-7; D not certain. V was clipped by 0 bases and J by 2 bases, with 8 bases between them. The CDR3 runs 14 residues. Germline values: CDR1 KGHSH, CDR2 LQKENI. CDR3 loop: CASSPPDGTYEQYF. The CDR3 bases are TGTGCCAGCTCACCACCGGATGGGACCTACGAGCAGTACTTC.

The DNA of the CDR3 is TGTGCCAGCACCCAACCACCACAGATCTACGAGCAGTACTTC. Translating gives CASTQPPQIYEQYF. This chain joins TRBV2 and TRBJ2-7; D gene uncertain. V dropped 7 bases and J dropped 3 bases, with 16 bases sitting between them. Germline V lookup: CDR1 SNHLY, CDR2 FYNNEI. This CDR3 has 14 residues.

The rearrangement uses TRBV3-1 (or the pseudogene TRBV3-2) and TRBJ2-1; the D is unclear. Per germline, CDR1 LGHDT and CDR2 YNNKEL (reference sequence). The CDR3 is made up of 13 amino acids. V was cut by 0 bases and J by 10 bases, with 10 bases left in between. In DNA, the CDR3 is TGTGCCAGCAGCCAAGATGTCCAACGGGAGCAGTTCTTC. This encodes CASSQDVQREQFF.

This rearrangement joins TRBV2 to TRBJ1-6; TRBD1 aligns across 9 bases. CDR1 SNHLY and CDR2 FYNNEI come from the germline V gene. V was pared by 4 bases and J by 5 bases, with 0 bases of the junction left unmatched. The CDR3 has 14 amino acids. The CDR3 bases are TGTGCCAGCAGTGGGACAGGGGATAATTCACCCCTCCACTTT. As protein: CASSGTGDNSPLHF.

This clone was seen a handful of times. The rearrangement links TRBV6-2 or TRBV6-3 to TRBJ1-6; D gene unclear. The V gene lost 4 bases and the J gene lost 7 bases, with 8 bases spanning the gap. The CDR3 length is 13 residues. Germline CDR1 MNHEY, CDR2 SVGEGT. CDR3 nucleotides: TGTGCCAGCAGTTTCTTCCAAAATTCACCCCTCCACTTT. Its protein is CASSFFQNSPLHF.

J is TRBJ1-1 and V is TRBV9; D ambiguous. Germline assignment: CDR1 SGDLS and CDR2 YYNGEE. V was trimmed by 4 bases and J by 2 bases, leaving 12 bases between them. The CDR3 consists of 14 residues. The CDR3 DNA is TGTGCCAGCAGCCCACACCGGGAAAACACTGAAGCTTTCTTT. Amino acid sequence: CASSPHRENTEAFF.

The V call is TRBV5-1, the J call TRBJ1-5, with a tentative D call TRBD1 (5 bases). Germline loops: CDR1 SGHRS, CDR2 YFSETQ. Trimming took 1 base from V and 6 from J, leaving 17 bases between them. The CDR3 extends over 16 amino acids. DNA for the CDR3: TGCGCCAGCAGCTTGTCCGGGGACCCTGGTAGTCAGCCCCAGCATTTT. Residues: CASSLSGDPGSQPQHF.

The rearrangement uses TRBV19 and TRBJ1-5; D is perhaps TRBD1 (6 bases). The V gene lost 0 bases and the J gene lost 4 bases, with 13 bases spanning the gap. The CDR3 has 16 residues. Germline assignment: CDR1 LNHDA and CDR2 SQIVND (reference sequence). CDR3 region: CASSIEEGQPNQPQHF. In DNA, the CDR3 is TGTGCCAGTAGTATAGAGGAAGGACAGCCAAATCAGCCCCAGCATTTT.

This clone was found once. The genes are TRBV5-6 and TRBJ2-5, with 7 positions matching TRBD1. J gave up 4 bases and V 3 bases, and 6 bases lay outside the gene matches. The CDR3 covers 14 residues. Per the germline V gene, CDR1 is SGHDT and CDR2 is YYEEEE. Here the CDR3 reads CASSSKTGTETQYF. The CDR3 nucleotides read TGTGCCAGCAGCTCCAAGACAGGGACAGAGACCCAGTACTTC.

The rearrangement uses TRBV11-2 and TRBJ1-1; D ambiguous. CDR3 length equals 13 residues. CDR1 and CDR2 from the germline V gene are SGHAT and FQNNGV. V gave up 0 bases and J gave up 1 base, with 3 bases separating them. The CDR3 region is CASSLDRNTEAFF. CDR3 DNA sequence: TGTGCCAGCAGCTTAGACAGGAACACTGAAGCTTTCTTT.

The V gene is TRBV6-1, the J gene TRBJ2-1; possible D gene TRBD2, 7 bases. From germline, CDR1 is MNHNS and CDR2 SASEGT. V gave up 4 bases and J gave up 7 bases, with 17 bases separating them. The CDR3 covers 15 residues. CDR3 nucleotide sequence: TGTGCCAGCAGTGGGGGGGGCAGGGAGAGGAATGAGCAGTTCTTC. The encoded protein is CASSGGGRERNEQFF.

The J gene is TRBJ1-1, the V gene TRBV3-1 (or the pseudogene TRBV3-2); 9 nucleotides line up with TRBD1. The CDR3 consists of 16 residues. Germline CDR1 is LGHDT and CDR2 is YNNKEL (reference sequence). The J segment lost 5 bases and the V segment lost 4 bases, leaving 11 bases of the junction unmatched. The CDR3 spells CASSRNTGGGSTEAFF. Here the CDR3 DNA reads TGTGCCAGCAGCCGGAATACAGGGGGCGGTAGTACTGAAGCTTTCTTT.

The rearrangement links TRBV28 to TRBJ1-2; a possible D gene is TRBD1 (5 bases). This CDR3 contains 11 residues. Germline CDR1 is MDHEN and CDR2 is SYDVKM. Trimming cost V 8 bases and J 2 bases, with 6 bases left between them. The CDR3 sequence is CASGGNYGYTF. The CDR3 coding sequence is TGTGCCAGCGGGGGGAACTATGGCTACACCTTC.

The CDR3 region has the DNA TGTGCCAGTAGTATAAGGGGGGGCGATTTCCCCGGGGAGCTGTTTTTT. Its protein product is CASSIRGGDFPGELFF. This chain uses TRBV19 with TRBJ2-2; TRBD2 might be the D (7 bases). V shed 2 bases and J shed 6 bases, with 16 bases lying between them. Germline CDR1 LNHDA, CDR2 SQIVND (reference sequence). The CDR3 loop spans 16 amino acids.

The CDR3 sequence: CASSSSLPWDNEQFF. CDR3 bases: TGTGCCAGCAGTTCATCCCTCCCCTGGGACAATGAGCAGTTCTTC. J is TRBJ2-1 and V is TRBV5-6, with unresolved D. Trimming stripped 5 bases from V and 5 bases from J, with 17 bases between. The CDR3 sequence is 15 residues long. CDR1 is SGHDT and CDR2 is YYEEEE in the germline V gene.

The chain links TRBV12-2 to TRBJ1-2; the table's D gene call, TRBD1, was not cross checked with the DNA. TRBV12-2 represents a pseudogene. There are 17 residues in the CDR3. The CDR3 DNA is TGTGCAAGTCGCTTAGGAGCGACAGGGTTCCTTGCCGAGGGGTACACCTTC. Translated: CASRLGATGFLAEGYTF.

The rearrangement links TRBV12-3 or TRBV12-4 to TRBJ1-4; D gene ambiguous. Trimming took off 4 bases at V and 8 bases at J, with 5 bases between the two ends. This CDR3 comprises 11 residues. This CDR3 is CASSSREKLFF. CDR3 in DNA: TGTGCCAGCAGTTCCCGAGAAAAACTGTTTTTT.

The genes are TRBV3-1 (or the pseudogene TRBV3-2) and TRBJ2-2, with D uncertain. The CDR3 consists of 15 residues. Deletions cut 0 bases from V and 1 base from J, with 6 bases between. Germline assignment: CDR1 LGHDT and CDR2 YNNKEL (reference sequence). The DNA of the CDR3 is TGTGCCAGCAGCCAAGACCGCAAGAACACCGGGGAGCTGTTTTTT. Translated: CASSQDRKNTGELFF.

This CDR3 reads CATSDFGRSETQYF. The CDR3 nucleotides read TGTGCCACCAGTGATTTTGGAAGGTCAGAGACCCAGTACTTC. The chain carries TRBV24-1 and TRBJ2-5; D is uncertain. The V end lost 1 base, the J end lost 4 bases, and 9 bases lay between the germline ends. This CDR3 contains 14 residues. Looked up from germline, CDR1 is KGHDR and CDR2 is SFDVKD.

The J gene is TRBJ1-3, the V gene TRBV6-6; no clear D. V dropped 8 bases and J dropped 0 bases, with 8 bases sitting between them. Germline CDR1 is MNHNY and CDR2 is SVGAGI (reference sequence). The CDR3 totals 13 residues. The CDR3 DNA reads TGTGCCAGCGAGCCGGACTCTGGAAACACCATATATTTT. Encoded protein: CASEPDSGNTIYF.

V and J are TRBV6-6 and TRBJ1-1; 9 bases map to TRBD1. The V and J ends lost 10 bases and 0 bases, in that order; junction bases with no gene match: 6. This CDR3 has 14 residues. From germline, CDR1 is MNHNY and CDR2 SVGAGI (reference sequence). The CDR3 reads CATAGQGMNTEAFF. CDR3 DNA: TGTGCCACAGCGGGACAGGGAATGAACACTGAAGCTTTCTTT.